This T cell receptor (beta chain) was sequenced for a study of T cells in Graves' hyperthyroidism and ophthalmopathy. Unmatched junction bases numbered 7, after V lost 0 bases and J lost 7 bases. The CDR3 loop spans 15 amino acids. Germline-derived CDR1 and CDR2 are LNHNV and YYDKDF (reference sequence). TCR beta CDR3 regions were amplified from RNA. The study used the HTBI primer set for a first-round RT-PCR of the TCR CDR3. TCRdb recomputed calls from the multiplex PCR reads with MiXCR, one row per CDR3 protein. Of about 600,000 distinct CDR3 sequences in the sample, more than 12% were seen once. Patients showing uncontrolled infection, other autoimmune disease, pregnancy or lactation were ineligible.

The receptor comes from a woman aged 45-59 years with Graves' ophthalmopathy. Specimen: blood. The chain carries TRBV15 and TRBJ1-2; TRBD1 aligns across 8 bases. The CDR3 coding sequence is TGTGCCACCAGCAGAGATCGGGACAGGATCTGTGGCTACACCTTC. It is translated as CATSRDRDRICGYTF. Using reference TRBV15 and TRBJ1-2 for the parts outside the CDR3, the full variable domain is DAMVIQNPRYQVTQFGKPVTLSCSQTLNHNVMYWYQQKSSQAPKLLFHYYDKDFNNEADTPDNFQSRRPNTSFCFLDIRSPGLGDTAMYLCATSRDRDRICGYTFGSGTRLTVV.